The entry below describes one TCR beta chain. This sample was taken from a study of cytomegalovirus exposure and HLA in healthy donors. Across the study: Drawn from HLA-typed donors, 83 million or so unique TCRs were held in an early data release.

The PCR contained 60 Vbeta and 13 Jbeta primers. Clones were read by immunoSEQ multiplex PCR, and TCRdb kept only the in-frame ones, dropping some. The sample lists roughly 170,000 clones; 80% were seen once. CDR3 size: 15 residues. Between the trimmed V and J ends, which lost 3 bases and 0 bases, there was a span of 12 bases. Germline V gene lookup returns CDR1 SGDLS and CDR2 YYNGEE. The receptor was isolated from a boy between 10 and 17 years old in good health and CMV-seronegative. The sequenced sample was PBMCs. The chain joins TRBV9 to TRBJ1-1, with a tentative D call TRBD1 (5 bases). The CDR3 protein is CASSERGGLNTEAFF. The CDR3 DNA reads as TGTGCCAGCAGCGAACGCGGGGGTCTGAACACTGAAGCTTTCTTT.